The 11 T cell receptor beta chains listed next were all sequenced from one sample in a study of CD8+ T cells in alopecia areata. Following extraction, RNA underwent reverse transcription to cDNA, which served as the sequencing template. Clones were sequenced by immunoSEQ multiplex PCR, and TCRdb holds only the in-frame ones, with some missing. Seen here are roughly 250,000 clones, less than 80% observed once, and the top ten hold more than 0.95%. The sequenced sample was CD4+ T cells sorted from blood, obtained at week 0. These receptors originate from a human donor with alopecia areata.

J is TRBJ2-1 and V is TRBV5-4, with 10 bases aligning to TRBD1. The germline CDR1 and CDR2 sequences are SGHNT and YYREEE (reference sequence). After removal of 2 bases from V and 8 bases from J, the junction contained 7 bases not matched to a gene. The CDR3 runs 15 residues. CDR3 sequence reads: CASSLQGQGSHEQFF. In nucleotides, the CDR3 is TGTGCCAGCAGCTTACAGGGACAGGGGAGTCATGAGCAGTTCTTC.

The rearrangement uses TRBV4-2 and TRBJ2-2; no definite D call. The germline V gene has CDR1 LGHNA and CDR2 YNFKEQ. The CDR3 length is 15 residues. V lost 2 bases, J lost 4 bases, and 11 bases lay in between. The CDR3 spells CASSQMSVSTGELFF. The CDR3 DNA sequence: TGTGCCAGCAGCCAAATGAGTGTTTCCACCGGGGAGCTGTTTTTT.

This clone was observed a few times. The chain is built from TRBV12-5 and TRBJ2-7; TRBD1 might be the D (6 bases). Germline CDR1 and CDR2: LGHNT and FRNRAP. The CDR3 extends over 12 amino acids. V lost 6 bases, J lost 0 bases, and 6 bases lay in between. CDR3 sequence reads: CASGDSSYEQYF. The DNA for the CDR3 is TGTGCTAGTGGGGACAGCTCCTACGAGCAGTACTTC.

The rearrangement uses TRBV30 and TRBJ1-1; TRBD1 matches at 8 bases. V shed 3 bases, J shed 4 bases, and the junction held 4 bases outside the gene matches. This CDR3 has 13 amino acids. Germline assignment: CDR1 GTSNPN and CDR2 SVGIG (reference sequence). Here the CDR3 reads CAWRGQGPTEAFF. In DNA, the CDR3 is TGTGCCTGGAGAGGACAGGGACCCACTGAAGCTTTCTTT.

The rearrangement uses TRBV30 and TRBJ1-5, with TRBD1 matching 11 bases. Germline lookup yields CDR1 GTSNPN and CDR2 SVGIG (reference sequence). The CDR3 totals 17 residues. V was pared by 2 bases and J by 3 bases, with 9 bases of the junction left unmatched. CDR3 sequence: CAWSPIGQGAINQPQHF. The DNA for the CDR3 is TGTGCCTGGAGTCCCATAGGACAGGGGGCGATCAATCAGCCCCAGCATTTT.

The chain has TRBV5-6 and TRBJ2-7; D is undetermined. This CDR3 is 13 amino acids long. V lost 2 bases and J 6 bases, leaving 12 bases between the germline ends. Per the germline V gene, CDR1 is SGHDT and CDR2 is YYEEEE. CDR3 in DNA: TGTGCCAGCAGCTTAAGGAAAGGAGTCGAGCAGTACTTC. Translating it yields CASSLRKGVEQYF.

The chain combines TRBV13 with TRBJ1-5; perhaps TRBD1 as D (6 bases). V lost 2 bases and J 0 bases, leaving 20 bases between the germline ends. CDR3 length: 19 amino acids. Germline V gene sequence: CDR1 PRHDT, CDR2 FYEKMQ (reference sequence). The CDR3, as DNA: TGTGCCAGCAGCTTACCACACCGGGACACCGAGATTAGCAATCAGCCCCAGCATTTT. Translation gives CASSLPHRDTEISNQPQHF.

Note on this clone: The identical CDR3 is also encoded by other nucleotide sequences in the sample. The chain links TRBV5-1 to TRBJ1-5, with 7 positions matching TRBD1. CDR3 length: 14 amino acids. Germline CDR1 and CDR2: SGHRS and YFSETQ. Trimming removed 3 bases from V and 2 bases from J; junction bases left unmatched: 2. This chain's CDR3 is CASSSGQGNQPQHF. CDR3 bases: TGCGCCAGCAGCTCCGGACAGGGCAATCAGCCCCAGCATTTT.

The gene calls are TRBV30 and TRBJ2-1; 7 bases align to TRBD1. The V gene end was trimmed by 1 base and the J gene end by 9 bases; junction bases not matched to a gene: 9. The CDR3 consists of 14 residues. CDR1 is GTSNPN, CDR2 SVGIG, per germline (reference sequence). The CDR3 loop is CAWSAGGGRGEQFF. The CDR3 nucleotides are TGTGCCTGGAGTGCAGGGGGTGGACGCGGTGAGCAGTTCTTC.

This clone has just one count. The gene calls are TRBV7-9 and TRBJ2-1; maybe TRBD2 (5 bases). V was trimmed by 6 bases and J by 14 bases, leaving 17 bases between them. The germline V gene has CDR1 SEHNR and CDR2 FQNEAQ (reference sequence). The CDR3 covers 12 residues. The CDR3 DNA reads TGTGCCAGCAGGATAGGACTCGACGATGAGTTCTTC. Protein product: CASRIGLDDEFF.

This chain connects TRBV30 to TRBJ1-5; no reliable D call. CDR1 GTSNPN and CDR2 SVGIG come from the germline V gene (reference sequence). V lost 2 bases and J lost 16, with 18 bases in between. The CDR3 contains 12 residues. The CDR3 sequence: CAWSYIDGPRHF. The CDR3 bases are TGTGCCTGGAGTTATATCGACGGACCACGACATTTT.